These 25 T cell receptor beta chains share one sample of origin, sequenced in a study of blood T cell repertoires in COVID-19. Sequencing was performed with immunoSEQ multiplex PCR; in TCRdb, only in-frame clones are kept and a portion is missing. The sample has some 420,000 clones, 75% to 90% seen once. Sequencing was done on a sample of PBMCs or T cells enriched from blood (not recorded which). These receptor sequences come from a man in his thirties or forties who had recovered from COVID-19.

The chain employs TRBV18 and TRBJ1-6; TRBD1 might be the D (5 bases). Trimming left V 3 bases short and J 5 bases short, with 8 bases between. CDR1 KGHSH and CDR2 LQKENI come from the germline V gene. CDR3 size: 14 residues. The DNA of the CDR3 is TGTGCCAGCTCACCGGAGGGGAATAATTCACCCCTCCACTTT. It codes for CASSPEGNNSPLHF.

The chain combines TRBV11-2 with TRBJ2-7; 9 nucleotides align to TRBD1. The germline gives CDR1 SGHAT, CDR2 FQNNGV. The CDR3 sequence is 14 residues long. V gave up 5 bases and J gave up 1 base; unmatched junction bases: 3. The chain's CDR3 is CASSAGTGSYEQYF. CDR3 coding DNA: TGTGCCAGCAGCGCCGGGACAGGGTCCTACGAGCAGTACTTC.

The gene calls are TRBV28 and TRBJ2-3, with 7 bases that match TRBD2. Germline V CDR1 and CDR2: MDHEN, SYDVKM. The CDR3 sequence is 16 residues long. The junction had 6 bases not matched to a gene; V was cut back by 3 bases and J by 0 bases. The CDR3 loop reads CASSFGSGLSTDTQYF. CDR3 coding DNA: TGTGCCAGCAGTTTCGGGTCGGGACTAAGCACAGATACGCAGTATTTT.

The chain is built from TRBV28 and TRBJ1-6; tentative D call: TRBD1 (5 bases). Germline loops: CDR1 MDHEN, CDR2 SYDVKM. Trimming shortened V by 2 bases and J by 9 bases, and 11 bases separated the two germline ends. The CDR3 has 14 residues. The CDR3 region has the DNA TGTGCCAGCAGTTTAGCGCAGGGAGGTTCACCCCTCCACTTT. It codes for CASSLAQGGSPLHF.

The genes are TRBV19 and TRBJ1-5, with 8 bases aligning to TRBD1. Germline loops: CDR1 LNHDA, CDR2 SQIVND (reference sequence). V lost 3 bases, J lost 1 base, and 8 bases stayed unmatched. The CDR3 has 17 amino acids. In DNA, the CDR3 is TGTGCCAGTAGTATTTTTAGGACAGGGCCGAGCAATCAGCCCCAGCATTTT. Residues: CASSIFRTGPSNQPQHF.

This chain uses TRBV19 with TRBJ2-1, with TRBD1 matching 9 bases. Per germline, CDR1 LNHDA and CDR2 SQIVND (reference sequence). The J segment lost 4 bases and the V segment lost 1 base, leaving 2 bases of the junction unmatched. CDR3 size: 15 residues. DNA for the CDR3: TGTGCCAGTAGTATAGTGGGACAGGGTTACAATGAGCAGTTCTTC. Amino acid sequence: CASSIVGQGYNEQFF.

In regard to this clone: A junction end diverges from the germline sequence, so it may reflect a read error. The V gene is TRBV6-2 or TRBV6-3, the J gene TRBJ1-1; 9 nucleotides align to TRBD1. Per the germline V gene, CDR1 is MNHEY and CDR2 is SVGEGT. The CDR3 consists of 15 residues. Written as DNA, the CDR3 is TGTGCCAGCAGTCCACGGACAGGGGCGAACAATGAAGCTTTCTTT. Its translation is CASSPRTGANNEAFF.

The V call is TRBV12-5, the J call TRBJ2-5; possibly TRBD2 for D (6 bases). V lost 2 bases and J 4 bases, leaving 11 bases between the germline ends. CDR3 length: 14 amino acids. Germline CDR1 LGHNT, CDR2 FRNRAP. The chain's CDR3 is CASGLLAAGETQYF. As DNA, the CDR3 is TGTGCTAGTGGTTTGTTAGCGGCGGGAGAGACCCAGTACTTC.

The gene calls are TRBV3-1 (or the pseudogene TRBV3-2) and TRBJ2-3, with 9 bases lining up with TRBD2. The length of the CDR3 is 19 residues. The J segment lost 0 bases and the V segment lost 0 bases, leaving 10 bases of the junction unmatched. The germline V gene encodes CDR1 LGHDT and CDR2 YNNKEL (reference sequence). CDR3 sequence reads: CASSQDSSGGYASTDTQYF. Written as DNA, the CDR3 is TGTGCCAGCAGCCAAGATAGTAGCGGGGGATACGCTAGCACAGATACGCAGTATTTT.

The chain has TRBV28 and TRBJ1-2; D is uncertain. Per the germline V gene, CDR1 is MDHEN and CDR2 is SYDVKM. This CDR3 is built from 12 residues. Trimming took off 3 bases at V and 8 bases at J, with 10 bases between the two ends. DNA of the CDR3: TGTGCCAGCAGTTTGCGGGATGGAGGCTACACCTTC. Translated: CASSLRDGGYTF.

The CDR3 here is CASSLPPTNTEAFF. The CDR3 bases are TGTGCCAGCTCACTACCCCCTACGAACACTGAAGCTTTCTTT. The rearrangement joins TRBV18 to TRBJ1-1, with D unclear. Germline loops: CDR1 KGHSH, CDR2 LQKENI. V lost 4 bases and J lost 1, with 10 bases in between. This CDR3 spans 14 amino acids.

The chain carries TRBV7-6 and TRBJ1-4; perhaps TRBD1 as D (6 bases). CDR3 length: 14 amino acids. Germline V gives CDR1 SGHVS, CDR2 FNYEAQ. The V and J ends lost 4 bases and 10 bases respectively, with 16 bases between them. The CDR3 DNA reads TGTGCCAGCAGCTGGGGTGGGGGGGCTGCAAAACTGTTTTTT. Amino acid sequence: CASSWGGGAAKLFF. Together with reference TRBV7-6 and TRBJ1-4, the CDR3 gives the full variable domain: GAGVSQSPRYKVTKRGQDVALRCDPISGHVSLYWYRQALGQGPEFLTYFNYEAQQDKSGLPNDRFSAERPEGSISTLTIQRTEQRDSAMYRCASSWGGGAAKLFFGSGTQLSVL.

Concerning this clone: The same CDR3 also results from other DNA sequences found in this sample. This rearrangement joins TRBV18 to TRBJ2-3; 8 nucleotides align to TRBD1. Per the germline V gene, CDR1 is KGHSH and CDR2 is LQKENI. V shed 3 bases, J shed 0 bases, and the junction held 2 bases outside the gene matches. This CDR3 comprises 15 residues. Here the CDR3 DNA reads TGTGCCAGCTCACCGGGACAGGCTAGCACAGATACGCAGTATTTT. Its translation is CASSPGQASTDTQYF.

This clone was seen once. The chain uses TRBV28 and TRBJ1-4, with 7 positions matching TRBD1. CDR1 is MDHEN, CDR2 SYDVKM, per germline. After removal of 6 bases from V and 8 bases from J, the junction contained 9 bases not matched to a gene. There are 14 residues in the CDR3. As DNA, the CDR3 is TGTGCCAGCAGGAACAGGGGTTTGGGAGAAAAACTGTTTTTT. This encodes CASRNRGLGEKLFF.

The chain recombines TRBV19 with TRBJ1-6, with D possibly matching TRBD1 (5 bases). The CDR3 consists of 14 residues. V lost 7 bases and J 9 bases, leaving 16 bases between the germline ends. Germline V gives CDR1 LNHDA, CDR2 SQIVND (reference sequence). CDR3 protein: CASKMGGEGSPLHF. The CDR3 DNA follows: TGTGCCAGTAAAATGGGGGGAGAAGGTTCACCCCTCCACTTT. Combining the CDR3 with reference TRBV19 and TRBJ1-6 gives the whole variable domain DGGITQSPKYLFRKEGQNVTLSCEQNLNHDAMYWYRQDPGQGLRLIYYSQIVNDFQKGDIAEGYSVSREKKESFPLTVTSAQKNPTAFYLCASKMGGEGSPLHFGNGTRLTVT.

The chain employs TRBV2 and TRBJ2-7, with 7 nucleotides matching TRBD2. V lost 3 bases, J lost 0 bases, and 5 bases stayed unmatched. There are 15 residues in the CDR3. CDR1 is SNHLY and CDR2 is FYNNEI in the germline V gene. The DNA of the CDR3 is TGTGCCAGCAGTGAGCGGGACTACCCCTCCTACGAGCAGTACTTC. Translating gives CASSERDYPSYEQYF. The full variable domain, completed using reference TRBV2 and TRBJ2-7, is EPEVTQTPSHQVTQMGQEVILRCVPISNHLYFYWYRQILGQKVEFLVSFYNNEISEKSEIFDDQFSVERPDGSNFTLKIRSTKLEDSAMYFCASSERDYPSYEQYFGPGTRLTVT.

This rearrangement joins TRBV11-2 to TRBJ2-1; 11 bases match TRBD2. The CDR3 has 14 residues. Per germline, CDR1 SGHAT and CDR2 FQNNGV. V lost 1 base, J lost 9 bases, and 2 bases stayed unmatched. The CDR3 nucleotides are TGTGCCAGCAGCTTAGCCCTAGCGGGAGGTGAGCAGTTCTTC. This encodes CASSLALAGGEQFF.

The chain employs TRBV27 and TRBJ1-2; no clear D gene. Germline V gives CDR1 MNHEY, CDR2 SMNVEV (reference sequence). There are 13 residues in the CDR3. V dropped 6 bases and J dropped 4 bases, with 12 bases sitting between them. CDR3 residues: CASSSRESYGYTF. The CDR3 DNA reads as TGTGCCAGCAGCAGCCGGGAATCCTATGGCTACACCTTC.

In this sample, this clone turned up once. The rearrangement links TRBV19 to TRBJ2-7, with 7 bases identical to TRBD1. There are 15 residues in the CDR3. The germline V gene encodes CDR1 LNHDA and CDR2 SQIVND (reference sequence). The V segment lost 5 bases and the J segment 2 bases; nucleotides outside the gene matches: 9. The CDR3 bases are TGTGCCAGTAGTCCGACAGGGACGGGTACCTACGAGCAGTACTTC. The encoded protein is CASSPTGTGTYEQYF. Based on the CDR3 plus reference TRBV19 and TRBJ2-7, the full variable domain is DGGITQSPKYLFRKEGQNVTLSCEQNLNHDAMYWYRQDPGQGLRLIYYSQIVNDFQKGDIAEGYSVSREKKESFPLTVTSAQKNPTAFYLCASSPTGTGTYEQYFGPGTRLTVT.

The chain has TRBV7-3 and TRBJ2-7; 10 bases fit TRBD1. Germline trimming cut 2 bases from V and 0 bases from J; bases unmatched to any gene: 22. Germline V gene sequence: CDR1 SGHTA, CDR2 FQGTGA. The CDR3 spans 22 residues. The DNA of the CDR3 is TGTGCCAGCAGCTTAGCGGACAGGGGGGAAGTGTCGAAGCGGAAGTGCTCCTACGAGCAGTACTTC. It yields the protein CASSLADRGEVSKRKCSYEQYF.

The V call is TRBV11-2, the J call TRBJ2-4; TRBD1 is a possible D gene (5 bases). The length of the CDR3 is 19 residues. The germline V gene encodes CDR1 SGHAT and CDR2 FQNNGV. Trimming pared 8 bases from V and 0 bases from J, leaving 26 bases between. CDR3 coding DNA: TGTGCCAGCGGAACCCCGACAGCGTACCTCGACCGAGCCAAAAACATTCAGTACTTC. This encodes CASGTPTAYLDRAKNIQYF.

The CDR3 here is CASSRLAGELGAQYF. The CDR3 bases are TGTGCCAGCTCACGACTAGCGGGAGAACTAGGGGCCCAGTACTTC. The chain combines TRBV18 with TRBJ2-5, with 12 bases lining up with TRBD2. CDR3 size: 15 residues. Germline values: CDR1 KGHSH, CDR2 LQKENI. Trimming cost V 4 bases and J 9 bases; bases outside gene matches: 9.

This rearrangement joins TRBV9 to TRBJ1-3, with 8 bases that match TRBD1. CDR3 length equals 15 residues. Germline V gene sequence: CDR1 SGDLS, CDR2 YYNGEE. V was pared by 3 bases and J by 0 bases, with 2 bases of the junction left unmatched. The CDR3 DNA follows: TGTGCCAGCAGCGCGACAGGGGTCTCTGGAAACACCATATATTTT. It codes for CASSATGVSGNTIYF.

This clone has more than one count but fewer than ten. The CDR3 nucleotides are TGTGCCAGCACTGGGGGCGGAGCCCGCACAGATACGCAGTATTTT. It yields the protein CASTGGGARTDTQYF. The rearrangement links TRBV28 to TRBJ2-3; D may be TRBD1 (6 bases). This CDR3 is 15 amino acids long. Germline loops: CDR1 MDHEN, CDR2 SYDVKM. Trimming shortened V by 7 bases and J by 1 base, and 15 bases separated the two germline ends.

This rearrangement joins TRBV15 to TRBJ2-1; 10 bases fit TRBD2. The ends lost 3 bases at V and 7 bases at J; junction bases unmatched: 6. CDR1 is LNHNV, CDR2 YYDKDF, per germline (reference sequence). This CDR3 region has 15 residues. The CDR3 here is CATSRLGLADNEQFF. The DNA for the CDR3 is TGTGCCACCAGCAGGTTAGGACTAGCGGATAATGAGCAGTTCTTC.